This note documents a single T cell receptor beta chain sequence. The data stem from a study of blood T cell repertoires in COVID-19. On the study more broadly: Donors in the United States, Italy and Spain gave samples during acute or convalescent COVID-19. The cDNA or gDNA used as material had been derived from T cells, B-cell-depleted T cells, or PBMCs.

As handled by the study authors: Researchers report that nucleated cell counts were estimated from reference gene primer amplification. This table comes from immunoSEQ multiplex PCR, and its TCRdb copy is limited to in-frame clones, with some not included. That table furnishes V, J and clone size, whereas the DNA furnished D and trimming. The sample lists 150,000 to 200,000 clones; about 80% were seen once. The CDR3 has 13 amino acids. Trimming pared 8 bases from V and 6 bases from J, leaving 16 bases between. Looked up from germline, CDR1 is MNHEY and CDR2 is SVGAGI. V usage is TRBV6-5 and J usage is TRBJ1-2; weak D call: TRBD1 (6 bases). The sequenced material came from peripheral blood. The sequence was obtained from a human donor with acute or convalescent COVID-19. The donor label of this sample is uncertain. In DNA, the CDR3 is TGTGCCAGCGACTTACTGGGGGCGGATGGCTACACCTTC. Encoded protein: CASDLLGADGYTF.